Presented here are 20 T cell receptor beta chains from one specimen sequenced in a study of control samples from healthy donors and cancer patients. Data came from immunoSEQ multiplex PCR; TCRdb stores just in-frame clones and leaves some out. Found here are over 110,000 clones, around nine tenths of them singletons; the top ten hold 11%. Sequenced sample: blood. The receptors stem from a man aged 25-40 years in good health.

This chain links TRBV7-9 with TRBJ1-5, with D possibly being TRBD1 (6 bases). This CDR3 has 13 amino acids. The germline V gene has CDR1 SEHNR and CDR2 FQNEAQ (reference sequence). The V gene lost 1 base and the J gene lost 6 bases, with 7 bases spanning the gap. CDR3 DNA sequence: TGTGCCAGCAGCTTAGGGGGGCCTCAGCCCCAGCATTTT. Amino acids: CASSLGGPQPQHF. Full variable domain (missing parts from reference TRBV7-9 and TRBJ1-5): DTGVSQNPRHKITKRGQNVTFRCDPISEHNRLYWYRQTLGQGPEFLTYFQNEAQLEKSRLLSDRFSAERPKGSFSTLEIQRTEQGDSAMYLCASSLGGPQPQHFGDGTRLSIL.

This chain uses TRBV4-2 with TRBJ2-7; D is possibly TRBD1 (6 bases). The CDR3 is 15 residues long. Germline V gene data show CDR1 as LGHNA and CDR2 as YNFKEQ. V was clipped by 0 bases and J by 3 bases, with 12 bases between them. The DNA for the CDR3 is TGTGCCAGCAGCCAAGAATGGGGGCTGAGCTACGAGCAGTACTTC. Protein product: CASSQEWGLSYEQYF.

This clone was picked up one time. The rearrangement links TRBV24-1 to TRBJ2-2; D gene uncertain. Germline CDR1 and CDR2: KGHDR and SFDVKD. The V end was cut by 9 bases, the J end by 6 bases, with 10 bases between. CDR3 length: 12 residues. The CDR3 region has the DNA TGTGCCACCGCCGGTCTCGCCGGGGAGCTGTTTTTT. This codes for CATAGLAGELFF.

The V gene is TRBV7-2, the J gene TRBJ2-7, with 9 bases aligning to TRBD2. The ends lost 2 bases at V and 1 base at J; junction bases unmatched: 3. There are 15 residues in the CDR3. Per germline, CDR1 SGHTA and CDR2 FQGNSA. In DNA form, the CDR3 reads TGTGCCAGCAGCTTAAGACTAGCGGAATCCTACGAGCAGTACTTC. It specifies CASSLRLAESYEQYF.

The chain combines TRBV5-1 with TRBJ2-5; D is perhaps TRBD1 or TRBD2 (6 bases each). V gave up 7 bases and J gave up 2 bases, with 15 bases separating them. The CDR3 is 14 amino acids. CDR1 is SGHRS, CDR2 YFSETQ, per germline. CDR3 sequence: CASSAAGTQETQYF. Here the CDR3 DNA reads TGCGCCAGCTCGGCCGCGGGGACACAAGAGACCCAGTACTTC.

The J gene is TRBJ1-6, the V gene TRBV30; D is unclear. Germline CDR1 GTSNPN, CDR2 SVGIG (reference sequence). With 0 bases removed from V and 10 bases from J, the gap between germline ends came to 16 bases. The CDR3 is 15 amino acids. CDR3 coding DNA: TGTGCCTGGAGTGTATATCGAGGGAGGCGATCACCCCTCCACTTT. Translation gives CAWSVYRGRRSPLHF.

V usage is TRBV4-2 and J usage is TRBJ2-1, with TRBD2 matching 13 bases. Germline CDR1 LGHNA, CDR2 YNFKEQ. The trim removed 5 bases at V and 9 bases at J, leaving 7 bases unmatched. The CDR3 covers 15 residues. CDR3 residues: CASSWGLAGSGEQFF. The CDR3 nucleotides read TGTGCCAGCAGCTGGGGACTAGCGGGGTCCGGTGAGCAGTTCTTC.

V usage is TRBV3-1 (or the pseudogene TRBV3-2) and J usage is TRBJ1-2; D is unresolved. This CDR3 region has 12 residues. Trimming removed 0 bases at V and 7 bases at J, with 6 bases between. CDR1 is LGHDT and CDR2 is YNNKEL in the germline V gene (reference sequence). CDR3 sequence (DNA): TGTGCCAGCAGCCAAGATAGGGCTGGCTACACCTTC. It codes for CASSQDRAGYTF.

The chain uses TRBV4-1 and TRBJ1-6; TRBD1 might be the D (5 bases). The CDR3 sequence is 15 residues long. The germline V gene encodes CDR1 MGHRA and CDR2 YSYEKL. Trimming took off 3 bases at V and 8 bases at J, with 14 bases between the two ends. In DNA form, the CDR3 reads TGCGCCAGCAGCCACCTCGACAGAGTATATTCACCCCTCCACTTT. It specifies CASSHLDRVYSPLHF.

The chain recombines TRBV11-2 with TRBJ2-1; 8 positions match TRBD2. The CDR3 runs to 15 residues. Germline V gene sequence: CDR1 SGHAT, CDR2 FQNNGV. Trimming at V came to 5 bases and at J to 2 bases, leaving 5 bases not matched to a gene. CDR3: CASSRRAGAYNEQFF. The CDR3 DNA follows: TGTGCCAGCAGCAGGAGAGCGGGAGCCTACAATGAGCAGTTCTTC.

The chain joins TRBV15 to TRBJ1-3; weak D call: TRBD1 (5 bases). The CDR3 has 12 amino acids. Germline lookup yields CDR1 LNHNV and CDR2 YYDKDF (reference sequence). Trimming removed 8 bases at V and 4 bases at J, with 9 bases between. The CDR3 spells CATGAGGNTIYF. The DNA for the CDR3 is TGTGCCACCGGGGCGGGAGGAAACACCATATATTTT.

This sequence joins TRBV5-4 and TRBJ2-7; D unresolved. The CDR3 is 14 amino acids. V was pared by 2 bases and J by 1 base, with 10 bases between. Germline CDR1 and CDR2: SGHNT and YYREEE (reference sequence). The CDR3 protein is CASSLKVGSYEQYF. CDR3 sequence (DNA): TGTGCCAGCAGCTTAAAGGTGGGGTCCTACGAGCAGTACTTC.

CDR3 protein: CASSERGDRAHTEAFF. The CDR3 coding sequence is TGTGCCAGCAGTGAAAGAGGGGACAGGGCCCACACTGAAGCTTTCTTT. J is TRBJ1-1 and V is TRBV25-1; 9 positions match TRBD1. The ends lost 2 bases at V and 3 bases at J; junction bases unmatched: 7. Germline CDR1 reads MGHDK; CDR2 reads SYGVNS. The length of the CDR3 is 16 residues.

CDR3 DNA sequence: TGTGCCAGCAGCTTAGGTACTAGCAGGAATGAGCAGTTCTTC. This codes for CASSLGTSRNEQFF. V and J are TRBV7-6 and TRBJ2-1, with D maybe TRBD2 (6 bases). In germline, CDR1 is SGHVS, CDR2 FNYEAQ. V lost 1 base and J lost 7, with 11 bases in between. The CDR3 runs to 14 residues.

The CDR3 DNA reads TGTGCCAGCAGCGGCAGGGGGCAGGGGGAGCTGTTTTTT. It is translated as CASSGRGQGELFF. The chain carries TRBV9 and TRBJ2-2; the match to TRBD1 covers 8 bases. The germline gives CDR1 SGDLS, CDR2 YYNGEE. The CDR3 spans 13 residues. J was trimmed by 8 bases and V by 3 bases; bases with no gene match: 3.

The chain couples TRBV7-9 to TRBJ2-1; D is unclear. Germline V lookup: CDR1 SEHNR, CDR2 FQNEAQ (reference sequence). The CDR3 covers 15 residues. Trimming removed 1 base from V and 4 bases from J, with 11 bases in between. The CDR3 DNA reads TGTGCCAGCAGCTTAGTCGAAGTGCTGTACAATGAGCAGTTCTTC. This sequence encodes CASSLVEVLYNEQFF.

The chain uses TRBV7-9 and TRBJ2-3; possibly TRBD1 for D (5 bases). This CDR3 spans 16 amino acids. V lost 5 bases and J 3 bases, leaving 18 bases between the germline ends. From germline, CDR1 is SEHNR and CDR2 FQNEAQ (reference sequence). In DNA form, the CDR3 reads TGTGCCAGCAGCCCCAGAAGTAGGGGTCGTACAGATACGCAGTATTTT. This encodes CASSPRSRGRTDTQYF.

The rearrangement uses TRBV6-1 and TRBJ2-7, with D hard to call. V was trimmed by 3 bases and J by 4 bases, leaving 10 bases between them. CDR1 is MNHNS, CDR2 SASEGT, per germline. This CDR3 is 13 amino acids long. The CDR3 region is CASSDSFGYEQYF. The DNA for the CDR3 is TGTGCCAGCAGTGATTCATTCGGGTACGAGCAGTACTTC.

This clone was detected only once. The chain uses TRBV10-3 and TRBJ1-1; D not certain. V lost 2 bases and J 6 bases, leaving 13 bases between the germline ends. Germline CDR1 and CDR2: ENHRY and SYGVKD. The CDR3 spans 14 residues. CDR3 bases: TGTGCCATCAGTGAGCGCAGTCGGGAGGCTGAAGCTTTCTTT. As protein: CAISERSREAEAFF.

The gene calls are TRBV28 and TRBJ1-5; a weak D match, TRBD1 (6 bases). From germline, CDR1 is MDHEN and CDR2 SYDVKM. This CDR3 has 17 amino acids. Trimming removed 3 bases from V and 4 bases from J, with 19 bases in between. CDR3 region: CASSFRPQGTRNQPQHF. CDR3 nucleotide sequence: TGTGCCAGCAGTTTTAGGCCACAGGGCACAAGGAATCAGCCCCAGCATTTT.